One sample yielded the 14 T cell receptor beta chains listed below, sequenced in a study of cytomegalovirus exposure and HLA in healthy donors. 60 Vbeta and 13 Jbeta primers were used in PCR. Some clones are missing from TCRdb's copy, which holds only in-frame ones; the method was immunoSEQ multiplex PCR. This table holds 99,000 or so clones, about 13% found once. The sequenced sample consisted of PBMCs. The receptor source for this set is a middle-aged man in good health and CMV-seropositive.

This clone was counted a few times. This chain links TRBV5-1 with TRBJ2-1; a possible D gene is TRBD1 (5 bases). In germline, CDR1 is SGHRS, CDR2 YFSETQ. The germline V and J ends were trimmed by 3 bases and 8 bases, with 18 bases remaining between them. This CDR3 contains 15 residues. The CDR3 loop is CASSSVAGPEYEQFF. CDR3 sequence (DNA): TGCGCCAGCAGCTCAGTTGCAGGGCCCGAGTATGAGCAGTTCTTC.

Note on this clone: Germline is not matched at one junction end, which may reflect a read error. This rearrangement joins TRBV15 to TRBJ2-7, with D maybe TRBD1 (5 bases). Germline CDR1 is LNHNV and CDR2 is YYDKDF (reference sequence). The CDR3 contains 13 residues. The CDR3 region is CATTRTGTYEQYF. The CDR3 nucleotides read TGTGCCACCACCAGAACAGGAACCTACGAGCAGTACTTC. Full variable domain (remainder filled in from reference TRBV15 and TRBJ2-7): DAMVIQNPRYQVTQFGKPVTLSCSQTLNHNVMYWYQQKSSQAPKLLFHYYDKDFNNEADTPDNFQSRRPNTSFCFLDIRSPGLGDTAMYLCATTRTGTYEQYFGPGTRLTVT.

This clone showed up just a few times. The chain is built from TRBV25-1 and TRBJ2-3; 11 nucleotides align to TRBD2. This CDR3 has 18 amino acids. The trim removed 1 base at V and 4 bases at J, leaving 10 bases unmatched. The germline V gene has CDR1 MGHDK and CDR2 SYGVNS. CDR3 sequence reads: CASSESPGSGRVADTQYF. CDR3 DNA sequence: TGTGCCAGCAGTGAATCCCCGGGTAGCGGGAGGGTGGCAGATACGCAGTATTTT.

This clone was recorded a few times. The chain links TRBV10-1 to TRBJ2-1; D is ambiguous. Trimming stripped 3 bases from V and 7 bases from J, with 13 bases between. The germline CDR1 and CDR2 sequences are WNHNN and SYGVQD (reference sequence). The CDR3 runs to 14 residues. CDR3 in amino acids: CASSDETRGNEQFF. The CDR3 region has the DNA TGCGCCAGCAGTGATGAGACCCGCGGTAATGAGCAGTTCTTC.

This clone was observed a few times. The chain links TRBV6-5 to TRBJ2-7, with TRBD2 matching 7 bases. The CDR3 totals 15 residues. V lost 2 bases and J lost 5; bases outside the gene matches: 9. Looked up from germline, CDR1 is MNHEY and CDR2 is SVGAGI. In DNA form, the CDR3 reads TGTGCCAGCAGTTACAGAGGCGGGAGTTCGAACGAGCAGTACTTC. It translates to CASSYRGGSSNEQYF.

CDR3 sequence (DNA): TGTGCTAGTGGCTCGGGACAGACTACCGAGGGGGAGCAGTACTTC. Its translation is CASGSGQTTEGEQYF. The J gene is TRBJ2-7, the V gene TRBV12-5, with TRBD1 matching over 7 bases. The V and J ends lost 6 bases and 7 bases, in that order; junction bases with no gene match: 15. CDR1 is LGHNT and CDR2 is FRNRAP in the germline V gene. This CDR3 has 15 residues. The full variable domain, its missing parts supplied by reference TRBV12-5 and TRBJ2-7, is DARVTQTPRHKVTEMGQEVTMRCQPILGHNTVFWYRQTMMQGLELLAYFRNRAPLDDSGMPKDRFSAEMPDATLATLKIQPSEPRDSAVYFCASGSGQTTEGEQYFGPGTRLTVT.

V gene TRBV18 combines with J gene TRBJ2-1; 9 bases align to TRBD2. V lost 4 bases to trimming and J lost 8 bases; unmatched junction nucleotides: 3. In germline, CDR1 is KGHSH, CDR2 LQKENI. The CDR3 consists of 13 residues. CDR3 in amino acids: CASSRSGSDEQFF. DNA of the CDR3: TGTGCCAGCTCACGTAGCGGGAGCGATGAGCAGTTCTTC.

CDR3: CASSEDRYNEQFF. As DNA, the CDR3 is TGCGCCAGCAGTGAGGACAGGTACAATGAGCAGTTCTTC. This sequence joins TRBV10-2 and TRBJ2-1, with D perhaps TRBD1 (6 bases). Germline loops: CDR1 WSHSY, CDR2 SAAADI. Trimming removed 2 bases from V and 4 bases from J, with 6 bases in between. This CDR3 contains 13 residues.

The chain recombines TRBV11-2 with TRBJ2-7; TRBD2 aligns across 7 bases. J lost 3 bases, V lost 5 bases, and 10 bases had no gene match. CDR3 size: 15 residues. Germline CDR1 SGHAT, CDR2 FQNNGV. Here the CDR3 DNA reads TGTGCCAGCAGCCCCTCCGGGACTATCCACTACGAGCAGTACTTC. Translated: CASSPSGTIHYEQYF.

About this clone itself: This sample includes further DNA sequences coding for the same CDR3. This rearrangement joins TRBV7-2 to TRBJ2-1; D is possibly TRBD2 (6 bases). The germline CDR1 and CDR2 sequences are SGHTA and FQGNSA. The CDR3 extends over 12 amino acids. Between the trimmed V and J ends, which lost 6 bases and 16 bases, there was a span of 19 bases. CDR3 residues: CASSSRRVGAFF. The CDR3, as DNA: TGTGCCAGCAGTTCTCGGAGGGTGGGTGCCTTCTTC.

The chain uses TRBV6-1 and TRBJ2-7; 9 bases agree with TRBD1. V was pared by 6 bases and J by 3 bases, with 3 bases of the junction left unmatched. This CDR3 has 13 amino acids. The germline CDR1 and CDR2 sequences are MNHNS and SASEGT. In DNA, the CDR3 is TGTGCCAGCAGGACAGGGGGGGGCTACGAGCAGTACTTC. This translates into CASRTGGGYEQYF.

The chain uses TRBV4-2 and TRBJ2-7; D is perhaps TRBD1 (6 bases). The germline V and J ends were trimmed by 0 bases and 6 bases, with 15 bases remaining between them. The CDR3 is made up of 15 amino acids. Germline lookup yields CDR1 LGHNA and CDR2 YNFKEQ. CDR3 DNA: TGTGCCAGCAGCCAAGATGACAGGCCCTCCGGCGAGCAGTACTTC. Its translation is CASSQDDRPSGEQYF.

This clone was observed a few times. The gene calls are TRBV2 and TRBJ2-7, with 8 bases aligning to TRBD1. The germline CDR1 and CDR2 sequences are SNHLY and FYNNEI. CDR3 length: 14 amino acids. V was clipped by 8 bases and J by 5 bases; unmatched bases: 11. CDR3 nucleotides: TGTGCCAGCTCGGACAGGGAGAGTACCAACGAGCAGTACTTC. Encoded protein: CASSDRESTNEQYF. The full variable domain, its missing parts supplied by reference TRBV2 and TRBJ2-7, is EPEVTQTPSHQVTQMGQEVILRCVPISNHLYFYWYRQILGQKVEFLVSFYNNEISEKSEIFDDQFSVERPDGSNFTLKIRSTKLEDSAMYFCASSDRESTNEQYFGPGTRLTVT.

The chain employs TRBV20-1 and TRBJ2-1; no definite D call. Germline V CDR1 and CDR2: DFQATT, SNEGSKA (reference sequence). The V gene lost 4 bases and the J gene lost 5 bases, with 3 bases spanning the gap. The CDR3 totals 10 residues. CDR3 nucleotide sequence: TGCAGTGCTACTAACAATGAGCAGTTCTTC. It codes for CSATNNEQFF.